This TCR beta chain was recorded in a study of PD-L1 blockade in urothelial cancer. Study-level background: Of roughly 30 patients, approximately 23 were males with bladder-origin urothelial cancer. Samples of blood were analyzed 3 weeks (second dose) and 6 weeks after treatment start. A median blood sample held approximately 150,000 T cells and tens of thousands of unique TCRs.

There are 11 residues in the CDR3. Germline loops: CDR1 SGHRS, CDR2 YFSETQ. Indicated time point: pretreatment peripheral blood. Patients' urothelial carcinoma was locally advanced or metastatic. Clones were sequenced by immunoSEQ multiplex PCR, and TCRdb holds only the in-frame ones, with some missing. The sample contains 55,000 to 80,000 clones, about four fifths of which appear only once. The table lists this clone with a count of one. One end of the junction varies from germline; a read error may be responsible. The sequences come from PBMCs, collected around atezolizumab (anti-PD-L1) treatment. This sequence originates from a man in his sixties or seventies with urothelial cancer. This chain joins TRBV5-1 and TRBJ2-3, with 10 bases that match TRBD2. CDR3 bases: TGCGCCAGCAGCGGGAGCGGGAGGGCCGCGTTT. Translated: CASSGSGRAAF.